In this sample, the clone carrying this T cell receptor (beta chain) turned up many times. The CDR3 contains 12 residues. CDR1 and CDR2 (germline): SEHNR, FQNEAQ (reference sequence). The V gene lost 6 bases and the J gene lost 5 bases, with 11 bases spanning the gap. MiXCR was run by TCRdb on the 5' RACE reads, yielding one entry per CDR3 protein. The sample lists about 340,000 distinct CDR3 sequences, under 5% occurring once. This specimen belongs to a study of T cells after yellow fever vaccination. This rearrangement joins TRBV7-9 to TRBJ2-7; weak D call: TRBD1 (5 bases). The sequence was obtained from a man aged 18 to 35 who received the YFV17D yellow fever vaccine. The specimen was PBMCs, collected 5 days after the yellow fever booster vaccination. The CDR3 DNA follows: TGTGCCAGCAGTCAGGGTCGTGACGAGCAGTACTTC. Translation: CASSQGRDEQYF.